Here is one T cell receptor (beta chain) with its context. Antigen specificity is unknown. Profiled with immunoSEQ multiplex PCR; TCRdb holds only in-frame clones, not every one. The data hold fewer than 30,000 clones, with approximately 87% observed a single time. Deletions cut 4 bases from V and 4 bases from J, with 7 bases between. Looked up from germline, CDR1 is MNHNS and CDR2 is SASEGT. CDR3 length equals 12 residues. This sample is part of a study of PD-1 blockade in classical Hodgkin lymphoma. In the study overall: Patients were dosed intravenously with nivolumab at 3 mg/kg every 2 weeks.

Study observations and caveats: Compared with baseline, CD4+ but not CD8+ TCR diversity had risen significantly by C4D1. Baseline TCR diversity was reportedly lower in newly diagnosed patients than healthy donors.

Brentuximab vedotin exposure varied, and every patient relapsed after autologous stem cell transplantation. Under best response, outcomes were complete response, partial response or progressive disease. This clonotype originated in a human donor with classical Hodgkin lymphoma. The rearrangement links TRBV6-1 to TRBJ1-2; no firm D call. Sequencing used peripheral blood mononuclear cells (PBMCs), obtained before the second cycle of nivolumab. The CDR3 region has the DNA TGTGCCAGCAGTGCCTACTTCTATGGCTACACCTTC. Amino acids: CASSAYFYGYTF.